The clone carrying this TCR beta chain was seen many times. Antigen: not known. This sample was taken from a study of CD8+CD57+ T cells in acquired aplastic anemia. Study-level findings and limits: Shared by patients and controls, some 29 CD8+ CDR3s were abundant in patients.

Genomic DNA, serving as template, underwent TCR beta VDJ and CDR3 profiling. TCRdb called the reads again in MiXCR, with one record for every CDR3 protein. The repertoire holds about 170,000 distinct CDR3 sequences, about 60% seen once, with less than 55% in the top ten. The sequence came from a human donor in good health. The sequencing sample was made of sorted CD4+, CD8+, or CD8+CD57+ T cells (not recorded which) from PBMCs.

DNA for the CDR3: TGCAGCGTTGAGGGGCGGGAGTTTTCGTTTACAGATACGCAGTATTTT. Residues: CSVEGREFSFTDTQYF. This chain uses TRBV29-1 with TRBJ2-3; 7 nucleotides line up with TRBD2. The V segment lost 3 bases and the J segment 3 bases; nucleotides outside the gene matches: 12. CDR3 length equals 16 residues. Germline V CDR1 and CDR2: SQVTM, ANQGSEA.